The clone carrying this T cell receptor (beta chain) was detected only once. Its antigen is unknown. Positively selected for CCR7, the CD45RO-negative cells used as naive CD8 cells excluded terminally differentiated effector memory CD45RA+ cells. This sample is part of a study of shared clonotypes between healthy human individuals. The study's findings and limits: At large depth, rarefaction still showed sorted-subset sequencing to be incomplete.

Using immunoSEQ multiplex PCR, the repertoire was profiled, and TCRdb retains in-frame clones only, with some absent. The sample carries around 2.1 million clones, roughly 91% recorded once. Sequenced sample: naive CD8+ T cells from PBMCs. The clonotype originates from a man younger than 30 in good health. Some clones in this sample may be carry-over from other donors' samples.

CDR3 amino acids: CASSSGQDIQYF. CDR3 sequence (DNA): TGTGCCAGCAGCTCGGGCCAAGACATTCAGTACTTC. V usage is TRBV7-9 and J usage is TRBJ2-4; no clear D gene. CDR1 SEHNR and CDR2 FQNEAQ come from the germline V gene (reference sequence). The CDR3 runs to 12 residues. V dropped 4 bases and J dropped 8 bases, with 9 bases sitting between them.